The T cell receptor beta chain described here comes from a study of shared clonotypes between healthy human individuals. Study-wide background: The study enrolled two women and a few men aged 18 to 49.

The method was immunoSEQ multiplex PCR; TCRdb's version includes in-frame clones alone and lacks a portion of them. This sample has around 550,000 clones; 90% to 97% occur once, and the top ten carry under 0.06%. The V end was cut by 1 base, the J end by 2 bases, with 9 bases between. CDR3 length: 14 residues. Germline CDR1 is MDHEN and CDR2 is SYDVKM. V is TRBV28 and J is TRBJ2-7, with D perhaps matching TRBD2 (6 bases). The clonotype originates from a woman in her thirties in good health. Sequencing was done on a sample of naive CD4+ T cells sorted from blood. The subset was: CD45RA+ positively selected. DNA for the CDR3: TGTGCCAGCAGTTTATCGAGACTAGCCTACGAGCAGTACTTC. This translates into CASSLSRLAYEQYF.